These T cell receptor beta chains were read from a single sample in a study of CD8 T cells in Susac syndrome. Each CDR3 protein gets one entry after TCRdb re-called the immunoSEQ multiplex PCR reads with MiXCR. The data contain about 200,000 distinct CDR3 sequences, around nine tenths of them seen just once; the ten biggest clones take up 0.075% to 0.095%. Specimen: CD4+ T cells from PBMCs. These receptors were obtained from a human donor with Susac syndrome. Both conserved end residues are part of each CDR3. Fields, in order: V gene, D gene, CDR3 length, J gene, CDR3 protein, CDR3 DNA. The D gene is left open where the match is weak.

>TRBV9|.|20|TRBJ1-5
CASSVGETLAPSYFNQPQHF
TGTGCCAGCAGCGTAGGTGAGACTCTTGCGCCCTCCTATTTCAATCAGCCCCAGCATTTT
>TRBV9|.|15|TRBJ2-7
CASSVDNREGSEQYF
TGTGCCAGCAGCGTAGACAACAGGGAAGGGTCCGAGCAGTACTTC
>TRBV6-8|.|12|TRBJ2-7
CASSRHDYEQYF
TGTGCCAGCAGTCGACACGACTACGAGCAGTACTTC
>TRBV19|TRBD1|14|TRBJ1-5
CASTTAGGRQPQHF
TGTGCCAGTACCACGGCAGGGGGCCGACAGCCCCAGCATTTT
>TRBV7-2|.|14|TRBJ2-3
CASSLSQTTDTQYF
TGTGCCAGCAGCCTAAGCCAGACCACAGATACGCAGTATTTT
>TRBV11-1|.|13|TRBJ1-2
CASSFGHSYGYTF
TGTGCCAGCAGCTTTGGACATAGCTATGGCTACACCTTC
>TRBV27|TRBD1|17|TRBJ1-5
CASSLNYRDSWNQPQHF
TGTGCCAGCAGTCTAAACTACCGGGACAGCTGGAATCAGCCCCAGCATTTT
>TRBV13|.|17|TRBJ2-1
CASSLGGRGAIYNEQFF
TGTGCCAGCAGCTTAGGGGGACGGGGGGCTATCTACAATGAGCAGTTCTTC
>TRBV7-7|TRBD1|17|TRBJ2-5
CASSKSPGQRTQETQYF
TGTGCTAGCAGCAAATCACCGGGACAGAGGACCCAAGAGACCCAGTACTTC
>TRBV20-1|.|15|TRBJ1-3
CSATPGHLAGNTIYF
TGCAGTGCTACCCCGGGTCACCTAGCTGGAAACACCATATATTTT
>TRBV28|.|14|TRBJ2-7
CASGAGGGRYEQYF
TGTGCCAGCGGGGCCGGAGGGGGGCGGTACGAGCAGTACTTC
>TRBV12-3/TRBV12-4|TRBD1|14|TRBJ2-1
CASSVGTGWDEQFF
TGTGCCAGCAGTGTCGGGACAGGGTGGGATGAGCAGTTCTTC